The T cell receptor beta chain under discussion was sequenced for a study of T cells expressing NK-cell markers (dated by TCRdb to between 2020 and 2021). Regarding the complete study: TCR beta-chain repertoires were profiled in sorted CD3+CD56+NKG2C+, CD3+CD56+NKG2C- and CD3+CD56-NKG2C+ T-cell subsets from about 8 donors. Among the eight sequenced donors, seven were HCMV-seropositive and one was HCMV-seronegative. The study sequenced eight donors, all healthy volunteers chosen at random: three men and five women. Illumina HiSeq 2000/2500, MiSeq or NextSeq was used to sequence libraries as 2 x 150 bp reads.

HCMV-specific IgG was detected in serum with a commercial ELISA kit to determine HCMV serostatus. Peripheral blood mononuclear cells were isolated from blood by Ficoll density gradient centrifugation. The listed sequencing device is Illumina HiSeq 2000. TCR beta cDNA libraries were made by 5'RACE template switching that added a universal primer site and unique molecular identifiers. cDNA synthesis was primed from the TCR beta constant segment, followed by two successive PCR amplification steps. The published analysis was carried out like this. MIGEC was used to demultiplex reads and group reads by UMI, and MiTCR was used to assemble and quantify clonotypes. Only TCR cDNA sequences supported by at least two reads were kept to exclude erroneous sequences. The tcR package was used for downstream repertoire analysis, and clonotypes were matched across fractions by CDR3 nucleotide sequence plus V segment. VDJmatch was used to annotate antigen specificity against VDJdb, with one amino acid substitution in CDR3 allowed. The reads, reprocessed by TCRdb, yield one row per CDR3 protein sequence and no DNA. The V and J calls come from TCRdb's annotation, not from the publication. This sample's table carries more than 400,000 distinct CDR3 sequences. 6% to 8% of the sample is in the top ten clones.

As for this clonotype: Its antigen remains unidentified.

Study-wide findings and limitations: Those dominant clonotypes were again the most abundant among CD3+CD56-NKG2C+ cells in a handful of donors, at about 28.3-60.1%. Whether the expanded NKG2C-expressing T cell clones were specific for HCMV antigens remained unclear. In more than five donors, the dominant CD3+CD56+NKG2C+ clonotypes were found to rank among the top 10 CD8+ clonotypes and to make up roughly 1.0-7.0% of CD8+ T cells.

Source material: blood T cells: a sorted CD56 or NKG2C T cell subset, CD4+ or CD8+ T cells, or bulk PBMC T cells (not recorded which). This TCR came from a woman between 18 and 70 years old in good health.

The CDR3 region has the sequence CASTIRGSGELFF. The sequence links TRBV12-3 or TRBV12-4 to TRBJ2-2; TCRdb's D call, TRBD1, is unchecked because there is no DNA. Counted from cysteine to phenylalanine, this CDR3 has 13 amino acids. No DNA appears here.